This T cell receptor beta chain was retrieved from a study of blood T cell repertoires in COVID-19. CDR1 is LNHDA, CDR2 SQIVND, per germline (reference sequence). The CDR3 is 15 residues long. Trimming left V 1 base short and J 0 bases short, with 7 bases between. This clone was recorded once. Sequenced by immunoSEQ multiplex PCR; TCRdb stores in-frame clones only, minus some. The repertoire holds 200,000 to 250,000 clones, with 85% as singletons. Sequenced sample: PBMCs or T cells enriched from blood (not recorded which). The chain combines TRBV19 with TRBJ2-1, with a tentative D call TRBD2 (5 bases). The TCR was taken from a middle-aged man who had recovered from COVID-19. The chain's CDR3 is CASSIGAGSYNEQFF. In nucleotides, the CDR3 is TGTGCCAGTAGTATAGGGGCGGGCTCCTACAATGAGCAGTTCTTC.